This TCR beta chain was sequenced during a study of blood T cell repertoires in COVID-19. Study-wide context: Donors in the United States, Italy and Spain gave samples during acute or convalescent COVID-19.

Using immunoSEQ multiplex PCR, the repertoire was profiled, and TCRdb retains in-frame clones only, with some absent. Of 90,000 to 150,000 clones listed, about 79% were seen once; the top ten hold approximately 4.2%. The CDR3 has 15 residues. Trimming pared 3 bases from V and 1 base from J, leaving 12 bases between. Germline CDR1 and CDR2: LNHDA and SQIVND (reference sequence). Specimen: peripheral blood. The rearrangement joins TRBV19 to TRBJ2-5; D possibly corresponds to TRBD1 (5 bases). This clonotype was obtained from a woman older than 75 with acute or convalescent COVID-19. CDR3 amino acids: CASSIYDSPQETQYF. Here the CDR3 DNA reads TGTGCCAGTAGTATCTACGACAGCCCCCAAGAGACCCAGTACTTC.